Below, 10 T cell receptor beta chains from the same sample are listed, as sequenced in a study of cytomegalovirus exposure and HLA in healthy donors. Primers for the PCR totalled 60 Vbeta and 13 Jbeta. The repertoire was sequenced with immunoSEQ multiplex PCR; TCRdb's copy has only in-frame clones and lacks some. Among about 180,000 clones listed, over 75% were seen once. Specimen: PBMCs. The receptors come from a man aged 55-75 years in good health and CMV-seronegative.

The CDR3 coding sequence is TGCGCCAGCAGCCCCTTTCTTCGAGAGACCCAGTACTTC. It specifies CASSPFLRETQYF. The rearrangement uses TRBV5-1 and TRBJ2-5; D uncertain. This CDR3 comprises 13 residues. V was cut by 4 bases and J by 4 bases, with 11 bases left in between. Germline CDR1 is SGHRS and CDR2 is YFSETQ.

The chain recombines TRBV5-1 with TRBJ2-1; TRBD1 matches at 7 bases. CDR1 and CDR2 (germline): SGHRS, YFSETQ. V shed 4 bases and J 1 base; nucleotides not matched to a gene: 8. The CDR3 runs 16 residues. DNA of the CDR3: TGCGCCAGCAGCGACAGGGACGCCGGATCCTACAATGAGCAGTTCTTC. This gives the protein CASSDRDAGSYNEQFF.

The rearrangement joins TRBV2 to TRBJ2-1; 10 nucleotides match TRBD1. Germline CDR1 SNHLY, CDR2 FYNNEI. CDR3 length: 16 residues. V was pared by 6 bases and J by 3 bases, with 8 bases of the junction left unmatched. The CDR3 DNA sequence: TGTGCCAGCAGACAGGAGGGACAGGGGATCTACAATGAGCAGTTCTTC. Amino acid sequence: CASRQEGQGIYNEQFF.

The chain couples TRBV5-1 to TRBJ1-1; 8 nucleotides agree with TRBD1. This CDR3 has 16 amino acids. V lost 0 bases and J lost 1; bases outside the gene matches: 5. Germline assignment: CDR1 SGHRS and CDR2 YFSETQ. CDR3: CASSLGWTGTNTEAFF. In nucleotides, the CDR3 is TGCGCCAGCAGCTTGGGATGGACAGGGACGAACACTGAAGCTTTCTTT.

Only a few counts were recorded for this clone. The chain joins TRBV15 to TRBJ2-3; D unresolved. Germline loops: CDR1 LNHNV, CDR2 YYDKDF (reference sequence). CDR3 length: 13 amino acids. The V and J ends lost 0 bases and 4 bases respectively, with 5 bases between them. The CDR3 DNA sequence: TGTGCCACCAGCAGAGATCAGGCAGATACGCAGTATTTT. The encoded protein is CATSRDQADTQYF.

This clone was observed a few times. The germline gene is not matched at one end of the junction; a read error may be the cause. CDR3: CASSPSGGWYNNQPQNF. The DNA of the CDR3 is TGTGCCAGCAGCCCAAGTGGAGGGTGGTATAACAATCAGCCCCAGAATTTT. The chain combines TRBV25-1 with TRBJ1-5; no definite D call. CDR1 and CDR2 from the germline V gene are MGHDK and SYGVNS. The CDR3 covers 17 residues.

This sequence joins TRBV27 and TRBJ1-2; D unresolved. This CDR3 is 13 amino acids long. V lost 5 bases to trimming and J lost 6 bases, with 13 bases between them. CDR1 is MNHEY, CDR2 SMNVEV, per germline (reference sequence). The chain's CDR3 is CASSPAGRDGYTF. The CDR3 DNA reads TGTGCCAGCAGTCCCGCGGGGAGAGATGGCTACACCTTC.

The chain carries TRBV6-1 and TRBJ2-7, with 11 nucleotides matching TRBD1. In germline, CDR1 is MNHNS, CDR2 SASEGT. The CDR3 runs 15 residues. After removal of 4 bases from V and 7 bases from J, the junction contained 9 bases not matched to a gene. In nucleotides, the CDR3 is TGTGCCAGCAGTGGAGCGGGACAGGGGGTGGGGGAGCAGTACTTC. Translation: CASSGAGQGVGEQYF.

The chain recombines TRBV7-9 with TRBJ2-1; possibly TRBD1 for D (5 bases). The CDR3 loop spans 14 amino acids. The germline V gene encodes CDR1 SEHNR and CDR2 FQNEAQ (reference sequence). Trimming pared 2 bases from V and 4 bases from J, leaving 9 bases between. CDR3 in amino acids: CASSLTDRYNEQFF. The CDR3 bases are TGTGCCAGCAGCTTAACCGACAGATACAATGAGCAGTTCTTC.

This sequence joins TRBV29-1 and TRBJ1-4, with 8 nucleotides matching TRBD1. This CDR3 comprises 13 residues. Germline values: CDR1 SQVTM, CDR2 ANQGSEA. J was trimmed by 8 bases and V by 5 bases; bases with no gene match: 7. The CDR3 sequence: CSVNRGVGEKLFF. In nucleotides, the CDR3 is TGCAGCGTTAACAGGGGGGTTGGCGAAAAACTGTTTTTT. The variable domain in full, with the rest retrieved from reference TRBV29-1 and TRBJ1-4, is SAVISQKPSRDICQRGTSLTIQCQVDSQVTMMFWYRQQPGQSLTLIATANQGSEATYESGFVIDKFPISRPNLTFSTLTVSNMSPEDSSIYLCSVNRGVGEKLFFGSGTQLSVL.